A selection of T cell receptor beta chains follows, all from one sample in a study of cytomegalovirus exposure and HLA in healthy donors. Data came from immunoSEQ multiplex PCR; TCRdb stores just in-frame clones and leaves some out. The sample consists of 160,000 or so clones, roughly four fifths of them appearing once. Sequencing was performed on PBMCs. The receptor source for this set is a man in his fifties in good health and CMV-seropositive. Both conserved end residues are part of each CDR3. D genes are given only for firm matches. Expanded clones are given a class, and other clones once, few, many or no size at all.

cdr3_nt: TGTGCCAGCAGCGAACCTTGGGGCGGTGACAGTTCACCCCTCCACTTT
cdr3_aa: CASSEPWGGDSSPLHF
clone_size: .
d_call: .
cdr3_length: 16
v_call: TRBV11-3
j_call: TRBJ1-6

cdr3_nt: TGTGCCAGCAGCTTCCTGGGACAGGGGGCCGGGGAGCTGTTTTTT
cdr3_aa: CASSFLGQGAGELFF
clone_size: few
d_call: TRBD1
cdr3_length: 15
v_call: TRBV7-2
j_call: TRBJ2-2

cdr3_nt: TGTGCCACCAGCAGAGATCGAGGGGGAACAGATACGCAGTATTTT
cdr3_aa: CATSRDRGGTDTQYF
clone_size: .
d_call: .
cdr3_length: 15
v_call: TRBV15
j_call: TRBJ2-3

cdr3_nt: TGTGCCAGCAGTGAGGGGTACGGGAAAGAGACCCAGTACTTC
cdr3_aa: CASSEGYGKETQYF
clone_size: once
d_call: .
cdr3_length: 14
v_call: TRBV6-1
j_call: TRBJ2-5

cdr3_nt: TGTGCCAGCAGTTACACCAGCGAAGAGACCCAGTACTTC
cdr3_aa: CASSYTSEETQYF
clone_size: .
d_call: .
cdr3_length: 13
v_call: TRBV6-5
j_call: TRBJ2-5

cdr3_nt: TGTGCCAGCAACGTGGGGGGGGCTTCCTACGAGCAGTACTTC
cdr3_aa: CASNVGGASYEQYF
clone_size: .
d_call: .
cdr3_length: 14
v_call: TRBV5-8
j_call: TRBJ2-7

cdr3_nt: TGCGCCAGCAGCCCTCGGACAGGGGGAACTAATGAAAAACTGTTTTTT
cdr3_aa: CASSPRTGGTNEKLFF
clone_size: .
d_call: TRBD1
cdr3_length: 16
v_call: TRBV5-1
j_call: TRBJ1-4

cdr3_nt: TGTGCCAGCAGCTTAGCCTTAGCGGACTATGGCTACACCTTC
cdr3_aa: CASSLALADYGYTF
clone_size: few
d_call: .
cdr3_length: 14
v_call: TRBV7-9
j_call: TRBJ1-2

cdr3_nt: TGCGCCAGCAGCCAAGATCCCTCTTTTCCGGCCCTGAGGGATGAGCAGTTCTTC
cdr3_aa: CASSQDPSFPALRDEQFF
clone_size: .
d_call: .
cdr3_length: 18
v_call: TRBV4-3
j_call: TRBJ2-1

cdr3_nt: TGTGCCAGCAGCTTAGCAGGGGGCCATGGCTACACCTTC
cdr3_aa: CASSLAGGHGYTF
clone_size: .
d_call: TRBD1
cdr3_length: 13
v_call: TRBV11-2
j_call: TRBJ1-2

cdr3_nt: TGTGCCAGCACCTCCGGACATCTAATCCGTGGCTACACCTTC
cdr3_aa: CASTSGHLIRGYTF
clone_size: .
d_call: .
cdr3_length: 14
v_call: TRBV6-6
j_call: TRBJ1-2

cdr3_nt: TGCGCCAGCAGCTTGACAGGGGCCGACACTGAAGCTTTCTTT
cdr3_aa: CASSLTGADTEAFF
clone_size: .
d_call: TRBD1
cdr3_length: 14
v_call: TRBV5-1
j_call: TRBJ1-1

cdr3_nt: TGTGCCAGCAGCAACCACCGGGGAGTTGACACTGAAGCTTTCTTT
cdr3_aa: CASSNHRGVDTEAFF
clone_size: .
d_call: .
cdr3_length: 15
v_call: TRBV5-4
j_call: TRBJ1-1

cdr3_nt: TGTGCCAGCAGATCTCCGGGTTCACCCCTCCACTTT
cdr3_aa: CASRSPGSPLHF
clone_size: few
d_call: .
cdr3_length: 12
v_call: TRBV6-5
j_call: TRBJ1-6

cdr3_nt: TGTGCCAGCACAGTACAATTTGAGGGCTACGAGCAGTACTTC
cdr3_aa: CASTVQFEGYEQYF
clone_size: .
d_call: .
cdr3_length: 14
v_call: TRBV6-1
j_call: TRBJ2-7

cdr3_nt: TGTGCCAGCGCTCCACAGGGGGGAGGTGGTGAGCAGTTCTTC
cdr3_aa: CASAPQGGGGEQFF
clone_size: .
d_call: TRBD1
cdr3_length: 14
v_call: TRBV28
j_call: TRBJ2-1

cdr3_nt: TGTGCCAGCAGAGGGACAGGGAGTCATGGCTACACCTTC
cdr3_aa: CASRGTGSHGYTF
clone_size: .
d_call: TRBD1
cdr3_length: 13
v_call: TRBV28
j_call: TRBJ1-2

cdr3_nt: TGTGCCAGCAGTAGCGGGGGGTCTTTCAATGAGCAGTTCTTC
cdr3_aa: CASSSGGSFNEQFF
clone_size: .
d_call: TRBD2
cdr3_length: 14
v_call: TRBV9
j_call: TRBJ2-1

cdr3_nt: TGTGCCACCTCTCAGGGGAGCTCCTACAATGAGCAGTTCTTC
cdr3_aa: CATSQGSSYNEQFF
clone_size: .
d_call: .
cdr3_length: 14
v_call: TRBV10-3
j_call: TRBJ2-1

cdr3_nt: TGCGCCAGCAGCCATCGCCAGGGAAGTGGCTACACCTTC
cdr3_aa: CASSHRQGSGYTF
clone_size: once
d_call: .
cdr3_length: 13
v_call: TRBV4-3
j_call: TRBJ1-2

cdr3_nt: TGTGCCAGCAGCTTAGCGGGGGAGGATCAGCCCCAGCATTTT
cdr3_aa: CASSLAGEDQPQHF
clone_size: few
d_call: .
cdr3_length: 14
v_call: TRBV7-9
j_call: TRBJ1-5

cdr3_nt: TGTGCCAGCAGATCGACAGGCAATCAGCCCCAGCATTTT
cdr3_aa: CASRSTGNQPQHF
clone_size: .
d_call: .
cdr3_length: 13
v_call: TRBV28
j_call: TRBJ1-5

cdr3_nt: TGTGCCAGCAGCTACACAGAAAACACTGAAGCTTTCTTT
cdr3_aa: CASSYTENTEAFF
clone_size: .
d_call: .
cdr3_length: 13
v_call: TRBV11-2
j_call: TRBJ1-1

cdr3_nt: TGTGCTAGTGGTTTCCTGGTCACTAGCGGGGACACCGGGGAGCTGTTTTTT
cdr3_aa: CASGFLVTSGDTGELFF
clone_size: .
d_call: TRBD2
cdr3_length: 17
v_call: TRBV12-5
j_call: TRBJ2-2

cdr3_nt: TGTGCCAGCAGGGGTACCCTGGGGGCAAGCAATCAGCCCCAGCATTTT
cdr3_aa: CASRGTLGASNQPQHF
clone_size: .
d_call: .
cdr3_length: 16
v_call: TRBV28
j_call: TRBJ1-5